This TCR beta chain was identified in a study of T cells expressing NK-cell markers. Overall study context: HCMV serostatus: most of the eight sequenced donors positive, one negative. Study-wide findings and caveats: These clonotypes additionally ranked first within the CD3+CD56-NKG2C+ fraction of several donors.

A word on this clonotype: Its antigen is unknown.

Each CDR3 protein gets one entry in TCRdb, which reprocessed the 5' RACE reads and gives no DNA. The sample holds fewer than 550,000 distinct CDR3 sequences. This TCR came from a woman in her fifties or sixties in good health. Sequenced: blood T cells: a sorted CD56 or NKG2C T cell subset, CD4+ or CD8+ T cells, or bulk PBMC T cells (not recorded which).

This CDR3 reads CASSPGDGYTF. The V gene is TRBV5-1, the J gene TRBJ1-2; no DNA is available, so the TRBD1 call from TCRdb remains unchecked. CDR3 length: 11 residues. The V gene's germline CDR1 is SGHRS and CDR2 YFSETQ.